This T cell receptor (beta chain) is from a study of blood T cells in healthy people across ages. PCR was performed a second time for about 7 to 11 cycles using a sample-barcoded 5' primer and a J-beta primer mix. TCRdb re-analysed the 5' RACE reads in MiXCR, keeping a single row per CDR3 protein. The table lists approximately 1.5 million distinct CDR3 sequences, roughly 43% of them singletons, with about 3.8% in the top ten. There are 15 residues in the CDR3. V gave up 5 bases and J gave up 4 bases; unmatched junction bases: 6. From germline, CDR1 is KGHSH and CDR2 LQKENI. The chain carries TRBV18 and TRBJ2-3; 10 bases agree with TRBD2. Input material: blood. This clonotype was sampled from a woman aged 18-30 years in good health. CDR3 nucleotides: TGTGCCAGCTCAACCTATAGCGGGAGGCCAGATACGCAGTATTTT. Residues: CASSTYSGRPDTQYF.